This entry features one T cell receptor beta chain sequence. Its antigen is unknown. This sample was taken from a study of PD-L1 blockade in urothelial cancer. Whole-study context: Blood analyses occurred 3 weeks (second dose) and 6 weeks post treatment start. General study results and limits: The study found that durable-benefit patients expanded tumor-associated blood clones more at 3 weeks.

V shed 7 bases and J 5 bases; nucleotides not matched to a gene: 10. The CDR3 spans 16 residues. The germline V gene encodes CDR1 SGHAT and CDR2 FQNNGV. Time point described: pretreatment peripheral blood. A spike-in of synthetic TCR analog templates was added to each PCR. The table came from immunoSEQ multiplex PCR; TCRdb's copy has only in-frame clones and leaves some out. Altogether 60,000 or so clones are present, over 75% being singletons, with the ten largest covering around a sixth. The chain is built from TRBV11-2 and TRBJ2-7; 14 bases are shared with TRBD2. The sample was PBMCs, taken around atezolizumab (anti-PD-L1) treatment. The clonotype was recovered from a man in his 70s with urothelial cancer. The CDR3 loop reads CASTGTSGSNMNEQYF. The CDR3 nucleotides are TGTGCCAGCACCGGGACTAGCGGGAGTAACATGAACGAGCAGTACTTC.